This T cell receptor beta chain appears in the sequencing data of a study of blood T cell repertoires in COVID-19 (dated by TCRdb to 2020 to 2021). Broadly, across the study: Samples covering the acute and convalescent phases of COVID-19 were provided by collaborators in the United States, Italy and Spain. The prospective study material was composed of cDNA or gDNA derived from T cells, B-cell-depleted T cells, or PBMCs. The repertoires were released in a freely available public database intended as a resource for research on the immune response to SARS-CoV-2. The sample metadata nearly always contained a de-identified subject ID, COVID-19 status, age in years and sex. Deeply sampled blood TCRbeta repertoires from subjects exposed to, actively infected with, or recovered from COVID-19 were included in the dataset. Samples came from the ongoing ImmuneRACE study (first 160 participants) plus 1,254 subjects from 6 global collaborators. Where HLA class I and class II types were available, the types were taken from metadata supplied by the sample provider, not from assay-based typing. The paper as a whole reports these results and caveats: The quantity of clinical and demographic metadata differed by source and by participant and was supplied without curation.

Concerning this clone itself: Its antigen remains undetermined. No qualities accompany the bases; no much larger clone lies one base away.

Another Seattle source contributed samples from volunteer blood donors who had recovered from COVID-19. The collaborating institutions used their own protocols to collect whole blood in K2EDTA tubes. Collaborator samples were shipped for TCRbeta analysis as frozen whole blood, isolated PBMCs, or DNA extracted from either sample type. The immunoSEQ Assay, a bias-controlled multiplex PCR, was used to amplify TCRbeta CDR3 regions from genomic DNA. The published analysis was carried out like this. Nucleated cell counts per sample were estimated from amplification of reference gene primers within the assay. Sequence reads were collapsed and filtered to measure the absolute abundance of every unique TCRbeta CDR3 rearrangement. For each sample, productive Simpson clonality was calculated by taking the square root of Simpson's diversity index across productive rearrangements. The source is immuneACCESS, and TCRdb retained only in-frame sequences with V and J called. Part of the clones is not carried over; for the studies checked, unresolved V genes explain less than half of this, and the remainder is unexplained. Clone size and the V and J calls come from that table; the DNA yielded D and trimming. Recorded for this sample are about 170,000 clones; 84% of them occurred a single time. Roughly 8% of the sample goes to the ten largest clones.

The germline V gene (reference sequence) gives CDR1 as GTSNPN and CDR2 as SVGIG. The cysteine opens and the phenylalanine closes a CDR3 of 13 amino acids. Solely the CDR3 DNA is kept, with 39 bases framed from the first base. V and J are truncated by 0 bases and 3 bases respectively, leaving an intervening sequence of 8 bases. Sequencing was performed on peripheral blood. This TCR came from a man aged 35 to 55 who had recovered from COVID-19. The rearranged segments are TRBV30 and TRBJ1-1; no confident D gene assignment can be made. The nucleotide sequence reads TGTGCCTGGAGTGTATTCCCGTACACTGAAGCTTTCTTT. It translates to CAWSVFPYTEAFF.